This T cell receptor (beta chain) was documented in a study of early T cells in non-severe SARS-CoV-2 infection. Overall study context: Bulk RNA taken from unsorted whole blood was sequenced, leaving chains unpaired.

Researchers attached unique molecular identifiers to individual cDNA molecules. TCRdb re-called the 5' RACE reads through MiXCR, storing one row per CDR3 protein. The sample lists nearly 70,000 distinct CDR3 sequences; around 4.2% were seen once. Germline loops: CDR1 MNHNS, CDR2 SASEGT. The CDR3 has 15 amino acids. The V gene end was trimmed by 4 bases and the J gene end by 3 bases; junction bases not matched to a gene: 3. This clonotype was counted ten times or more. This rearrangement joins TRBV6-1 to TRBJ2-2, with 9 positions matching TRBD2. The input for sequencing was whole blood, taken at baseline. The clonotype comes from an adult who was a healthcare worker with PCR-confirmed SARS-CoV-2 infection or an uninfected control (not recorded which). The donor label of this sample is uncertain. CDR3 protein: CASSGSSGDTGELFF. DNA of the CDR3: TGTGCCAGCAGTGGGTCTAGCGGGGACACCGGGGAGCTGTTTTTT.